Shown below are 12 T cell receptor beta chains from a single sample sequenced in a study of neurological immune-mediated disorders. In TCRdb, the 5' RACE reads were re-called with MiXCR into one record per CDR3 protein. The sample has 50,000 to 70,000 distinct CDR3 sequences, about 13% seen once. Source material: PBMCs. The receptors here all came from a woman aged 60-75 years with HTLV-1-associated myelopathy (HAM/TSP).

This clonotype was seen ten or more times. This chain links TRBV11-2 with TRBJ2-4; TRBD1 matches 9 bases. V lost 4 bases, J lost 3 bases, and 16 bases stayed unmatched. The CDR3 has 19 residues. CDR1 is SGHAT and CDR2 is FQNNGV in the germline V gene. CDR3 protein: CASSSVGTGSSMGKNIQYF. The CDR3 nucleotides are TGTGCCAGCAGCTCGGTCGGGACAGGGTCTTCCATGGGCAAAAACATTCAGTACTTC.

Ten or more counts support this clonotype. The chain joins TRBV7-9 to TRBJ2-1, with a tentative D call TRBD1 (6 bases). Germline V gene lookup returns CDR1 SEHNR and CDR2 FQNEAQ (reference sequence). V gave up 2 bases and J gave up 0 bases, with 14 bases separating them. CDR3 size: 17 residues. The CDR3 is CASSLLQGKSSYNEQFF. CDR3 bases: TGTGCCAGCAGCTTACTACAGGGTAAGAGCTCCTACAATGAGCAGTTCTTC.

This clonotype was seen at least ten times. This chain links TRBV10-1 with TRBJ2-2, with 9 bases that match TRBD2. The CDR3 loop spans 15 amino acids. V was clipped by 3 bases and J by 2 bases; unmatched bases: 1. Germline CDR1 and CDR2: WNHNN and SYGVQD (reference sequence). The CDR3 coding sequence is TGCGCCAGCAGTGAACTAGCGGGCAACACCGGGGAGCTGTTTTTT. Its translation: CASSELAGNTGELFF.

This clonotype was counted ten times or more. CDR3 region: CATSRDRGLANEQFF. The CDR3 DNA is TGTGCCACCAGCAGAGATAGGGGACTAGCTAATGAGCAGTTCTTC. This chain connects TRBV15 to TRBJ2-1; 9 nucleotides align to TRBD2. CDR1 and CDR2 from the germline V gene are LNHNV and YYDKDF (reference sequence). V lost 0 bases, J lost 7 bases, and 4 bases stayed unmatched. The CDR3 is 15 amino acids. Variable domain in full (rest from reference TRBV15 and TRBJ2-1): DAMVIQNPRYQVTQFGKPVTLSCSQTLNHNVMYWYQQKSSQAPKLLFHYYDKDFNNEADTPDNFQSRRPNTSFCFLDIRSPGLGDTAMYLCATSRDRGLANEQFFGPGTRLTVL.

Turning to this clonotype: This may arise from a read error, as a much more abundant clone is one base away. The rearrangement links TRBV18 to TRBJ1-1, with 8 nucleotides matching TRBD1. CDR3 length: 13 amino acids. The germline V gene encodes CDR1 KGHSH and CDR2 LQKENI. CDR3 amino acids: CASSRDRNTEDFF. The CDR3 region has the DNA TGTGCCAGCTCCCGGGACAGGAACACTGAAGATTTCTTT.

This clonotype was detected ten times or more. The V call is TRBV20-1, the J call TRBJ2-3; TRBD2 matches at 8 bases. The CDR3 totals 13 residues. Germline values: CDR1 DFQATT, CDR2 SNEGSKA (reference sequence). The trim removed 3 bases at V and 5 bases at J, leaving 4 bases unmatched. The CDR3 region is CSASGRAGDTQYF. As DNA, the CDR3 is TGCAGTGCTAGCGGGAGGGCCGGAGATACGCAGTATTTT.

This clonotype was seen at least ten times. The chain carries TRBV7-2 and TRBJ2-7; tentatively, D is TRBD2 (5 bases). The CDR3 has 15 amino acids. The germline V gene has CDR1 SGHTA and CDR2 FQGNSA. Trimming took 2 bases from V and 2 from J, leaving 13 bases between them. CDR3 nucleotide sequence: TGTGCCAGCAGCTTATTAGCGCTAGGGCCCTACGAGCAGTACTTC. This gives the protein CASSLLALGPYEQYF. Combining the CDR3 with reference TRBV7-2 and TRBJ2-7 gives the whole variable domain GAGVSQSPSNKVTEKGKDVELRCDPISGHTALYWYRQSLGQGLEFLIYFQGNSAPDKSGLPSDRFSAERTGGSVSTLTIQRTQQEDSAVYLCASSLLALGPYEQYFGPGTRLTVT.

This clonotype has a count of ten or more. V and J are TRBV7-9 and TRBJ2-5; 9 bases fit TRBD2. The V gene's germline CDR1 is SEHNR and CDR2 FQNEAQ (reference sequence). The CDR3 extends over 15 amino acids. J was trimmed by 2 bases and V by 3 bases; bases with no gene match: 4. Here the CDR3 reads CASSFRLAAQETQYF. The DNA of the CDR3 is TGTGCCAGCAGCTTTAGACTAGCGGCACAAGAGACCCAGTACTTC.

The chain recombines TRBV12-3 or TRBV12-4 with TRBJ2-3; D not resolved. The CDR3 has 15 amino acids. Trimming shortened V by 1 base and J by 4 bases, and 12 bases separated the two germline ends. The CDR3 reads CASSLDTQGADTQYF. The CDR3 DNA is TGTGCCAGCAGTTTAGACACCCAAGGAGCAGATACGCAGTATTTT.

This clonotype was seen repeatedly, ten times or more. The chain carries TRBV7-6 and TRBJ2-1, with D unresolved. CDR3 length equals 16 residues. Trimming stripped 0 bases from V and 5 bases from J, with 14 bases between. Germline CDR1 is SGHVS and CDR2 is FNYEAQ. The CDR3 DNA follows: TGTGCCAGCAGCTTAGCGCTGGGGTACCGGGACAATGAGCAGTTCTTC. This codes for CASSLALGYRDNEQFF.

This clonotype was counted ten times or more. V usage is TRBV5-1 and J usage is TRBJ1-1, with TRBD1 matching over 10 bases. V lost 2 bases and J lost 0; bases outside the gene matches: 4. The CDR3 has 16 residues. Germline-derived CDR1 and CDR2 are SGHRS and YFSETQ. The CDR3 is CASSFGTGVMNTEAFF. In nucleotides, the CDR3 is TGCGCCAGCAGCTTCGGGACAGGGGTCATGAACACTGAAGCTTTCTTT.

The V and J genes are TRBV7-2 and TRBJ1-3, with 9 bases lining up with TRBD1. The V gene's germline CDR1 is SGHTA and CDR2 FQGNSA. J gave up 1 base and V 5 bases, and 6 bases lay outside the gene matches. This CDR3 contains 16 residues. CDR3 nucleotide sequence: TGTGCCAGCAGCCAATCCGGGACAGGGTCTGGAAACACCATATATTTT. Translating gives CASSQSGTGSGNTIYF.